Sequencing of this T cell receptor (beta chain) was carried out in a study of blood T cell repertoires in COVID-19. The germline V gene encodes CDR1 SGHRS and CDR2 YFSETQ. V gave up 4 bases and J gave up 3 bases; unmatched junction bases: 9. This CDR3 has 16 residues. TCRdb's copy holds only in-frame clones and misses some; the assay was immunoSEQ multiplex PCR. The sample consists of 170,000 or so clones, around nine tenths of them appearing once. The sample holds a few counts of this clone. Sample: peripheral blood. The TCR was taken from a man in his forties with active or convalescent COVID-19. This rearrangement joins TRBV5-1 to TRBJ2-1; 8 bases fit TRBD2. Here the CDR3 reads CASSPNSGADYNEQFF. CDR3 DNA: TGCGCCAGCAGCCCCAATAGCGGGGCGGACTACAATGAGCAGTTCTTC. Variable domain in full (rest from reference TRBV5-1 and TRBJ2-1): KAGVTQTPRYLIKTRGQQVTLSCSPISGHRSVSWYQQTPGQGLQFLFEYFSETQRNKGNFPGRFSGRQFSNSRSEMNVSTLELGDSALYLCASSPNSGADYNEQFFGPGTRLTVL.